One sample yielded the 8 T cell receptor beta chains listed below, sequenced in a study of blood T cell repertoires in COVID-19. Measured with immunoSEQ multiplex PCR; TCRdb has only the in-frame clones, and not every one. The sample consists of about 180,000 clones, over 80% of them appearing once. The sample consisted of peripheral blood. Receptors originate from a woman in her 70s with COVID-19, enrolled during active disease.

The CDR3 nucleotides read TGTGCCAGCAGTTTAGGGCGGGATGGAGATACGCAGTATTTT. It yields the protein CASSLGRDGDTQYF. V usage is TRBV6-5 and J usage is TRBJ2-3, with D tentatively TRBD2 (6 bases). CDR1 is MNHEY and CDR2 is SVGAGI in the germline V gene. The CDR3 consists of 14 residues. Trimming took off 4 bases at V and 5 bases at J, with 13 bases between the two ends.

The rearrangement uses TRBV15 and TRBJ2-1, with TRBD2 matching 11 bases. The CDR3 length is 19 residues. V was pared by 5 bases and J by 0 bases, with 12 bases of the junction left unmatched. Germline V gene lookup returns CDR1 LNHNV and CDR2 YYDKDF (reference sequence). DNA for the CDR3: TGTGCCACCAGCTCCACCAGCGGGACTAGCGGAGACTCCTACAATGAGCAGTTCTTC. Protein product: CATSSTSGTSGDSYNEQFF. The full variable domain, rest sourced from reference TRBV15 and TRBJ2-1, is DAMVIQNPRYQVTQFGKPVTLSCSQTLNHNVMYWYQQKSSQAPKLLFHYYDKDFNNEADTPDNFQSRRPNTSFCFLDIRSPGLGDTAMYLCATSSTSGTSGDSYNEQFFGPGTRLTVL.

The V and J genes are TRBV6-5 and TRBJ2-5, with TRBD1 identical over 9 bases. CDR3 length: 13 amino acids. Trimming cost V 7 bases and J 5 bases; bases outside gene matches: 5. CDR1 is MNHEY, CDR2 SVGAGI, per germline. Here the CDR3 DNA reads TGTGCCAGCATGAGGGACAGGGCTGAGACCCAGTACTTC. This codes for CASMRDRAETQYF.

V and J are TRBV7-8 and TRBJ2-7; TRBD2 matches at 8 bases. V lost 3 bases, J lost 2 bases, and 3 bases stayed unmatched. The CDR3 consists of 14 residues. Germline V lookup: CDR1 SGHVS, CDR2 FQNEAQ. In DNA, the CDR3 is TGTGCCAGCAGCTTCAGCGGGAGCCCCTACGAGCAGTACTTC. Its protein is CASSFSGSPYEQYF. Full variable domain (rest looked up from reference TRBV7-8 and TRBJ2-7): GAGVSQSPRYKVAKRGQDVALRCDPISGHVSLFWYQQALGQGPEFLTYFQNEAQLDKSGLPSDRFFAERPEGSVSTLKIQRTQQEDSAVYLCASSFSGSPYEQYFGPGTRLTVT.

The V call is TRBV1, the J call TRBJ2-1; the DNA was not used to check the table's D call, TRBD2. TRBV1 is a recognized pseudogene. There are 16 residues in the CDR3. CDR3: CTSKLLHRKPYNEQFF. In DNA form, the CDR3 reads TGCACCAGCAAACTACTCCACCGGAAACCCTACAATGAGCAGTTCTTC.

This chain connects TRBV2 to TRBJ1-6, with D possibly TRBD1 on 5 matching bases. Germline V gene lookup returns CDR1 SNHLY and CDR2 FYNNEI. V lost 8 bases and J 0 bases, leaving 11 bases between the germline ends. The CDR3 runs 15 residues. The CDR3 here is CASLGDSSYNSPLHF. The CDR3 nucleotides are TGTGCCAGCCTGGGTGACAGCTCCTATAATTCACCCCTCCACTTT.

The DNA of the CDR3 is TGTGCCAGCAGTTTGGAGAGACTAGCGGGACGCAGCGATGAGCAGTTCTTC. Its protein is CASSLERLAGRSDEQFF. The chain has TRBV27 and TRBJ2-1; 11 bases line up with TRBD2. This CDR3 has 17 residues. J lost 8 bases, V lost 3 bases, and 12 bases had no gene match. CDR1 MNHEY and CDR2 SMNVEV come from the germline V gene (reference sequence).

The chain has TRBV28 and TRBJ2-6, with 7 positions matching TRBD1. The CDR3 totals 14 residues. Trimming cost V 5 bases and J 4 bases; bases outside gene matches: 2. Per the germline V gene, CDR1 is MDHEN and CDR2 is SYDVKM. The CDR3 sequence: CASSTGDGANVLTF. The CDR3 DNA is TGTGCCAGCAGTACAGGGGACGGGGCCAACGTCCTGACTTTC.